A single sample is the source of the 21 T cell receptor beta chains below, sequenced in a study of identical twins (dated by TCRdb to 2016 to 2018). Preparation of the library involved 5' RACE. The sequencer was an Illumina HiSeq 2000. TCRdb's own reprocessing of the public reads used fastp at Q25 and MiXCR and kept productive beta chains. CDR3 protein sequences are deduplicated, and each keeps its most common genes and DNA. The sample table records about 690,000 distinct CDR3 sequences; 5.5% to 6.5% of these occur just once. The ten largest clones take up roughly 2% of the sample. Specimen: naive T cells sorted from blood. Explained via the paper, the cell subset or site label denotes: cells isolated with a human naive T-cell isolation kit. These receptors all stem from a young man in good health.

This clonotype was seen many times. The chain recombines TRBV25-1 with TRBJ1-1; a weak D match, TRBD1 (5 bases). Germline assignment: CDR1 MGHDK and CDR2 SYGVNS. The CDR3 length is 13 residues. Trimming cost V 8 bases and J 2 bases, with 12 bases left between them. As DNA, the CDR3 is TGTGCCAGCTCCCACGGGGGAAACACTGAAGCTTTCTTT. Amino acid sequence: CASSHGGNTEAFF.

The gene calls are TRBV30 and TRBJ2-2; no clear D gene. The CDR3 runs to 14 residues. Germline V gene lookup returns CDR1 GTSNPN and CDR2 SVGIG (reference sequence). As DNA, the CDR3 is TGTGCTCGAGGCCCGGACGGGTCGCCCGGGGAGCTGTTTTTT. Its protein is CARGPDGSPGELFF.

The chain recombines TRBV5-1 with TRBJ2-6, with unresolved D. Trimming took 7 bases from V and 0 from J, leaving 2 bases between them. Germline V gene sequence: CDR1 SGHRS, CDR2 YFSETQ. This CDR3 region has 12 residues. The CDR3 region is CASHSGANVLTF. The CDR3 DNA sequence: TGCGCCAGCCACTCTGGGGCCAACGTCCTGACTTTC.

This clonotype turned up a few times. The chain joins TRBV20-1 to TRBJ2-1; 14 bases match TRBD2. The CDR3 is 13 amino acids. Trimming at V came to 5 bases and at J to 10 bases, leaving 4 bases not matched to a gene. Germline V lookup: CDR1 DFQATT, CDR2 SNEGSKA (reference sequence). CDR3: CSALGLAGEEQFF. The CDR3 bases are TGCAGTGCTTTGGGACTAGCGGGAGAAGAGCAGTTCTTC.

This clonotype was seen repeatedly, ten times or more. The chain has TRBV6-6 and TRBJ2-7, with D perhaps matching TRBD1 (6 bases). CDR1 MNHNY and CDR2 SVGAGI come from the germline V gene (reference sequence). The CDR3 is 12 amino acids. Trimming took 5 bases from V and 7 from J, leaving 12 bases between them. The CDR3 DNA is TGTGCCAGCAGTGCAAACAGGGCAGAGCAGTACGTC. It encodes CASSANRAEQYV.

This clonotype was observed many times. The chain joins TRBV20-1 to TRBJ1-1; 9 nucleotides align to TRBD1. The CDR3 covers 14 residues. Germline V gives CDR1 DFQATT, CDR2 SNEGSKA (reference sequence). The trim removed 6 bases at V and 1 base at J, leaving 6 bases unmatched. CDR3 amino acids: CSADRTGANTEAFF. CDR3 DNA sequence: TGCAGTGCCGATCGGACAGGGGCGAACACTGAAGCTTTCTTT.

At least ten counts were recorded for this clonotype. The V and J genes are TRBV29-1 and TRBJ2-3; D is perhaps TRBD2 (5 bases). This CDR3 is 12 amino acids long. Germline V gene data show CDR1 as SQVTM and CDR2 as ANQGSEA. V gave up 7 bases and J gave up 0 bases, with 8 bases separating them. This chain's CDR3 is CSGAVSTDTQYF. DNA for the CDR3: TGCAGCGGAGCGGTGAGCACAGATACGCAGTATTTT.

This clonotype was seen only a few times. The V gene is TRBV25-1, the J gene TRBJ2-6; D not resolved. The CDR3 covers 13 residues. Germline V gives CDR1 MGHDK, CDR2 SYGVNS. V was cut by 10 bases and J by 2 bases, with 9 bases left in between. CDR3 nucleotides: TGTGCCACCACAGTCACTGGGGCCAACGTCCTGACTTTC. Protein product: CATTVTGANVLTF.

This clonotype was seen repeatedly, ten times or more. This chain uses TRBV6-2 or TRBV6-3 with TRBJ2-7; possible D gene TRBD2, 7 bases. CDR3 length: 15 amino acids. The germline CDR1 and CDR2 sequences are MNHEY and SVGEGT. Trimming stripped 2 bases from V and 4 bases from J, with 15 bases between. CDR3 residues: CASSYAGANQYEQYF. DNA for the CDR3: TGTGCCAGCAGTTACGCGGGGGCTAATCAATACGAGCAGTACTTC.

The chain is built from TRBV7-9 and TRBJ2-1, with D hard to call. Germline values: CDR1 SEHNR, CDR2 FQNEAQ (reference sequence). V was trimmed by 5 bases and J by 2 bases, leaving 13 bases between them. This CDR3 has 15 residues. CDR3 coding DNA: TGTGCCAGCAGCGCTGGGCTAGATCCCTACAATGAGCAGTTCTTC. Its translation is CASSAGLDPYNEQFF.

This chain connects TRBV18 to TRBJ2-7; 9 bases match TRBD2. CDR1 and CDR2 from the germline V gene are KGHSH and LQKENI. V lost 3 bases and J lost 2; bases outside the gene matches: 5. The CDR3 runs to 15 residues. The CDR3: CASSPGLAGTYEQYV. The CDR3 DNA follows: TGTGCCAGCTCACCGGGGCTAGCGGGAACCTACGAGCAGTACGTC.

The CDR3 nucleotides are TGCAGTGCCCAGACTAGCGGGATTCTCTCCTACGAGCAGTACTTC. Its protein is CSAQTSGILSYEQYF. V gene TRBV20-1 combines with J gene TRBJ2-7; 11 positions match TRBD2. The CDR3 has 15 amino acids. CDR1 is DFQATT, CDR2 SNEGSKA, per germline (reference sequence). Germline trimming cut 6 bases from V and 0 bases from J; bases unmatched to any gene: 7.

The CDR3 DNA reads as TGCGCCAGCAGCTCCAGGGGGTCGCATGGCTACACCTTC. It specifies CASSSRGSHGYTF. The rearrangement joins TRBV5-1 to TRBJ1-2; 7 bases map to TRBD1. CDR3 length: 13 residues. V trimming: 3 bases; J trimming: 6 bases; junction bases outside the gene matches: 5. Germline lookup yields CDR1 SGHRS and CDR2 YFSETQ.

In this sample, this clonotype turned up many times. The genes are TRBV13 and TRBJ2-7; 9 bases align to TRBD1. Germline V gene sequence: CDR1 PRHDT, CDR2 FYEKMQ (reference sequence). The CDR3 consists of 15 residues. J lost 5 bases, V lost 4 bases, and 9 bases had no gene match. The CDR3 sequence: CASSSTDRGNHEQYF. CDR3 bases: TGTGCCAGCAGCTCAACGGACAGGGGTAACCACGAGCAGTACTTC.

This clonotype was detected a few times. The V and J genes are TRBV20-1 and TRBJ1-2; D gene ambiguous. The CDR3 has 13 amino acids. The V and J ends lost 7 bases and 8 bases respectively, with 20 bases between them. Germline V CDR1 and CDR2: DFQATT, SNEGSKA (reference sequence). The CDR3 region has the DNA TGCAGTGTTCCCCCGCCCGGGATCGGGGGCTACACCTTC. Amino acid sequence: CSVPPPGIGGYTF.

The chain has TRBV7-2 and TRBJ2-5; 10 bases align to TRBD2. This CDR3 is 16 amino acids long. Trimming took 2 bases from V and 5 from J; bases not matched to a gene: 8. Looked up from germline, CDR1 is SGHTA and CDR2 is FQGNSA. The CDR3 reads CASSLLSGRAGETQYF. As DNA, the CDR3 is TGTGCCAGCAGCTTATTGAGCGGGAGGGCCGGGGAGACCCAGTACTTC.

This clonotype was seen many times. The rearrangement joins TRBV6-5 to TRBJ1-2; 7 nucleotides line up with TRBD1. Germline CDR1 reads MNHEY; CDR2 reads SVGAGI. V shed 2 bases, J shed 0 bases, and the junction held 3 bases outside the gene matches. The CDR3 has 15 amino acids. The CDR3 protein is CASSYTDRPNYGYTF. CDR3 in DNA: TGTGCCAGCAGTTACACGGACAGGCCTAACTATGGCTACACCTTC.

The genes are TRBV30 and TRBJ2-7, with TRBD1 identical over 7 bases. This CDR3 has 15 residues. V was pared by 3 bases and J by 4 bases, with 12 bases of the junction left unmatched. The germline V gene encodes CDR1 GTSNPN and CDR2 SVGIG (reference sequence). The CDR3 loop is CAWSTSWGQPYEQYF. In DNA form, the CDR3 reads TGTGCCTGGAGCACGTCTTGGGGACAGCCGTACGAGCAGTACTTC. Drawing the rest from reference TRBV30 and TRBJ2-7, the complete variable domain is SQTIHQWPATLVQPVGSPLSLECTVEGTSNPNLYWYRQAAGRGLQLLFYSVGIGQISSEVPQNLSASRPQDRQFILSSKKLLLSDSGFYLCAWSTSWGQPYEQYFGPGTRLTVT.

The rearrangement uses TRBV7-8 and TRBJ2-1, with D maybe TRBD1 (6 bases). Trimming cost V 2 bases and J 3 bases, with 14 bases left between them. CDR3 length: 16 amino acids. Germline CDR1 SGHVS, CDR2 FQNEAQ. CDR3 in amino acids: CASSLRGGFLYNEQFF. CDR3 sequence (DNA): TGTGCCAGCAGCTTAAGAGGGGGATTTCTCTACAATGAGCAGTTCTTC.

The gene calls are TRBV28 and TRBJ2-2; TRBD1 matches at 8 bases. With 5 bases clipped from V and 3 bases from J, the junction kept 8 bases outside the gene matches. Germline CDR1 is MDHEN and CDR2 is SYDVKM. The CDR3 is made up of 16 amino acids. CDR3 coding DNA: TGTGCCAGCAGTCTGACAGGGGATCATTACACCGGGGAGCTGTTTTTT. It translates to CASSLTGDHYTGELFF.

There are many counts of this clonotype. This chain uses TRBV6-1 with TRBJ2-1; TRBD1 agrees at 10 bases. The CDR3 is made up of 13 amino acids. Germline V gives CDR1 MNHNS, CDR2 SASEGT. V lost 8 bases to trimming and J lost 9 bases; unmatched junction nucleotides: 7. As DNA, the CDR3 is TGTGCCAGCCTCGACAGGGGGCTTGGTGAGCAGTTCTTC. Protein sequence: CASLDRGLGEQFF.